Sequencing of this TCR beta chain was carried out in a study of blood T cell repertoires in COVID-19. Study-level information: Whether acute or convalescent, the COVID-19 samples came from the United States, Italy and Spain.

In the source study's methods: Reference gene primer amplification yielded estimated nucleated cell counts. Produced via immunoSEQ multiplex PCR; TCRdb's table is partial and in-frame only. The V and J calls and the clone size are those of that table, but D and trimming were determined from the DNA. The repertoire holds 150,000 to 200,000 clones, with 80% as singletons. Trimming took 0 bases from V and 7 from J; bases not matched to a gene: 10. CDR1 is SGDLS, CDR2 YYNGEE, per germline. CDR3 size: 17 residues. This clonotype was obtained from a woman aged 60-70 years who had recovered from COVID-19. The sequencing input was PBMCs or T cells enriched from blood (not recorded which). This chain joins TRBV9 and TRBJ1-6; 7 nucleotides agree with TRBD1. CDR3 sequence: CASSVATGQGDNSPLHF. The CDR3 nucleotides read TGTGCCAGCAGCGTAGCTACGGGGCAGGGGGACAATTCACCCCTCCACTTT.